This T cell receptor beta chain is from a study of CD8 T cells in ankylosing spondylitis. Whole-study findings and limits: What appeared characteristic of ankylosing spondylitis blood was a TCR beta motif of eight or nine highly homologous variants. Reportedly, matched ankylosing spondylitis synovial fluid was significantly enriched for disease-linked clones.

Trimming shortened V by 4 bases and J by 2 bases, and 10 bases separated the two germline ends. The CDR3 is 13 residues long. Germline loops: CDR1 SGHRS, CDR2 YFSETQ. Remarks on this clonotype: The antigen is unknown.

TCRdb reprocessed the 5' RACE reads via MiXCR and lists one record per CDR3 protein. The repertoire holds about 500,000 distinct CDR3 sequences, with about 13% as singletons. The sequence derives from a male donor with ankylosing spondylitis. Material: blood, either unsorted or a sorted T cell fraction (not recorded which). The chain couples TRBV5-1 to TRBJ2-7; unclear D gene. The CDR3 is CASSPGNPYEQYV. CDR3 nucleotides: TGCGCCAGCAGCCCAGGTAACCCCTACGAGCAGTACGTC.